The rows below give T cell receptor beta chains drawn from one sample of a study of cytomegalovirus exposure and HLA in healthy donors. Some clones are missing from TCRdb's copy, which holds only in-frame ones; the method was immunoSEQ multiplex PCR. The repertoire holds around 140,000 clones, under 70% seen once, with over 5% in the top ten. The specimen sequenced was PBMCs. The receptors were gathered from an older woman in good health and CMV-seronegative. Each CDR3 is given with its conserved first and last residue. Each record gives: CDR3 length, D gene, V gene, J gene, clone size, CDR3 DNA, CDR3 protein. A D gene is named only where the DNA matches it firmly. Rows give clone size only sometimes, using once, few, many, or a class for an expanded clone.

length: 16; D: TRBD2; V: TRBV7-2; J: TRBJ2-7; size: -; DNA: TGTGCCAGCAGCTTAGCCCCAGGACTAGTTGGCCACGAGCAGTACTTC; CDR3: CASSLAPGLVGHEQYF
length: 16; D: TRBD1; V: TRBV6-4; J: TRBJ1-1; size: few; DNA: TGTGCCAGCAGCCTAGGACAGGGGAGGGTGGGCACTGAAGCTTTCTTT; CDR3: CASSLGQGRVGTEAFF
length: 15; D: TRBD2; V: TRBV5-5; J: TRBJ2-2; size: few; DNA: TGTGCCAGCAGCTTGGTAGCGGGAGGGCACGGGGAGCTGTTTTTT; CDR3: CASSLVAGGHGELFF
length: 16; D: -; V: TRBV19; J: TRBJ2-2; size: -; DNA: TGTGCCAGTAGTTTAGCGGAGATTCAGTACACCGGGGAGCTGTTTTTT; CDR3: CASSLAEIQYTGELFF
length: 13; D: TRBD2; V: TRBV7-2; J: TRBJ2-7; size: few; DNA: TGTGCCAGCAGCTTACGGGAGGCCTACGAGCAGTACTTC; CDR3: CASSLREAYEQYF
length: 12; D: -; V: TRBV7-2; J: TRBJ2-7; size: -; DNA: TGTGCCAGCAGCCAGGACAGCTACGAGCAGTACTTC; CDR3: CASSQDSYEQYF
length: 16; D: TRBD2; V: TRBV7-2; J: TRBJ2-7; size: -; DNA: TGTGCCAGCAGCGCGCCGGGACTAGTGCCCTCCTACGAGCAGTACTTC; CDR3: CASSAPGLVPSYEQYF
length: 14; D: -; V: TRBV6-6; J: TRBJ2-5; size: few; DNA: TGTGCCAGCAGTCCGGGGACTCCTGGTGAGACCCAGTACTTC; CDR3: CASSPGTPGETQYF
length: 15; D: -; V: TRBV28; J: TRBJ1-2; size: -; DNA: TGTGCCAGCAGTCCCGTAGGGGGGGCAGGGTATGGCTACACCTTC; CDR3: CASSPVGGAGYGYTF
length: 15; D: -; V: TRBV9; J: TRBJ1-3; size: few; DNA: TGTGCCAGCAGCGTAGGTCAGGGCTCTGGAAACACCATATATTTT; CDR3: CASSVGQGSGNTIYF
length: 14; D: TRBD2; V: TRBV2; J: TRBJ2-7; size: few; DNA: TGTGCCAGCAGTGAACTAGCGGTATTTAACGAGCAGTACTTC; CDR3: CASSELAVFNEQYF
length: 13; D: -; V: TRBV7-9; J: TRBJ1-2; size: once; DNA: TGTGCCAGCAGCTTGACAGGAAGTTATGGCTACACCTTC; CDR3: CASSLTGSYGYTF
length: 14; D: TRBD1; V: TRBV6-1; J: TRBJ1-2; size: -; DNA: TGTGCCAGCAACCACAGGGGCTTGGGGAAGGGCTACACCTTC; CDR3: CASNHRGLGKGYTF
length: 14; D: -; V: TRBV7-2; J: TRBJ2-5; size: -; DNA: TGTGCCAGCAGCTTAGGGGCTAGCCGAGAGACCCAGTACTTC; CDR3: CASSLGASRETQYF
length: 16; D: -; V: TRBV5-6; J: TRBJ2-4; size: -; DNA: TGTGCCAGCAGCTTGACCTTCAGGGGAGTGACGGACATTCAGTACTTC; CDR3: CASSLTFRGVTDIQYF
length: 15; D: TRBD1; V: TRBV19; J: TRBJ2-7; size: -; DNA: TGTGCCAGTAGCCGCTTAACAGGGGGCGGAGGGGAGCAGTACTTC; CDR3: CASSRLTGGGGEQYF
length: 17; D: TRBD2; V: TRBV5-1; J: TRBJ2-1; size: -; DNA: TGCGCCAGCAGCTTGGTTAGCGGGAGAGGAACCTACAATGAGCAGTTCTTC; CDR3: CASSLVSGRGTYNEQFF
length: 16; D: -; V: TRBV11-2; J: TRBJ2-2; size: -; DNA: TGTGCCAGCAGCGCCAGACAGAATTTGAACACCGGGGAGCTGTTTTTT; CDR3: CASSARQNLNTGELFF
length: 16; D: TRBD1; V: TRBV5-4; J: TRBJ1-2; size: -; DNA: TGTGCCAGCAGCGGTAGGAGACAGGGCGATCGGTATGGCTACACCTTC; CDR3: CASSGRRQGDRYGYTF
length: 14; D: TRBD1; V: TRBV5-1; J: TRBJ1-1; size: -; DNA: TGCGCCAGCAAAGGGACAGGGATATGGACTGAAGCTTTCTTT; CDR3: CASKGTGIWTEAFF
length: 15; D: -; V: TRBV5-1; J: TRBJ2-1; size: -; DNA: TGCGCCAGCGGGGAGACCGGGGGGCCCCTTGGGGAGCAGTTCTTC; CDR3: CASGETGGPLGEQFF
length: 16; D: TRBD2; V: TRBV19; J: TRBJ2-1; size: -; DNA: TGTGCCAGTAGTCTACCCGGACTAGCGAGGGGCAATGAGCAGTTCTTC; CDR3: CASSLPGLARGNEQFF
length: 14; D: -; V: TRBV6-1; J: TRBJ2-7; size: -; DNA: TGTGCCAGCAGTGATCGGGCAGGGACCTACGAGCAGTACTTC; CDR3: CASSDRAGTYEQYF
length: 15; D: TRBD1; V: TRBV5-1; J: TRBJ2-2; size: -; DNA: TGCGCCAGCAGCTTGGCCTCGACAGGGTCCGGGGAGCTGTTTTTT; CDR3: CASSLASTGSGELFF
length: 12; D: -; V: TRBV28; J: TRBJ1-1; size: -; DNA: TGTGCCAGCAGTTTATCGCCAGGGTACGCTTTCTTT; CDR3: CASSLSPGYAFF
length: 16; D: TRBD1; V: TRBV5-1; J: TRBJ2-7; size: -; DNA: TGCGCCAGCAGCCTCGCTACAGGGGGCTCCTACCACGAGCAGTACTTC; CDR3: CASSLATGGSYHEQYF
length: 16; D: -; V: TRBV7-2; J: TRBJ2-3; size: few; DNA: TGTGCCAGCAGCTGGTCTGGACAGACTAGCACAGATACGCAGTATTTT; CDR3: CASSWSGQTSTDTQYF
length: 17; D: TRBD1; V: TRBV19; J: TRBJ2-1; size: few; DNA: TGTGCCAGTAGTATAAAATTGGACAGGGGGCAAGACAATGAGCAGTTCTTC; CDR3: CASSIKLDRGQDNEQFF
length: 15; D: -; V: TRBV7-9; J: TRBJ2-2; size: -; DNA: TGTGCCAGCAGACCAGCAGGGATGAACACCGGGGAGCTGTTTTTT; CDR3: CASRPAGMNTGELFF
length: 14; D: TRBD1; V: TRBV6-5; J: TRBJ1-1; size: -; DNA: TGTGCCAGCAGTGAAACGGTGACAGGGACTGAAGCTTTCTTT; CDR3: CASSETVTGTEAFF
length: 18; D: TRBD1; V: TRBV5-5; J: TRBJ2-6; size: -; DNA: TGTGCCAGCAGCCGGACAGGGTCCATCACCTCTGGGGCCAACGTCCTGACTTTC; CDR3: CASSRTGSITSGANVLTF
length: 16; D: -; V: TRBV9; J: TRBJ2-1; size: -; DNA: TGTGCCAGCAGCGTAGGGCTCAGGGGTACTTGGGATGAGCAGCTCTTC; CDR3: CASSVGLRGTWDEQLF
length: 13; D: -; V: TRBV7-9; J: TRBJ2-5; size: -; DNA: TGTGCCAGCAGCTTAGGTTCGTTCGGAGCACAGTACTTC; CDR3: CASSLGSFGAQYF
length: 15; D: -; V: TRBV7-2; J: TRBJ1-3; size: once; DNA: TGTGCCAGCAGCCCCCCCGGGGGGGCTGGAAACACCATATATTTT; CDR3: CASSPPGGAGNTIYF
length: 13; D: -; V: TRBV7-3; J: TRBJ1-6; size: -; DNA: TGTGCCAGCAGCTCTGGGGCAAATTCACCCCTCCACTTT; CDR3: CASSSGANSPLHF